The clone carrying this T cell receptor beta chain came up a few times. Germline CDR1 SGHTA, CDR2 FQGNSA. V was trimmed by 3 bases and J by 9 bases, leaving 15 bases between them. The CDR3 covers 15 residues. A single record per CDR3 protein comes from TCRdb applying MiXCR to the RT-PCR reads. Of 650,000 to 800,000 distinct CDR3 sequences detected, 12% to 15% appear once; the ten largest clones hold 3.6%. This sequence joins TRBV7-2 and TRBJ1-6; maybe TRBD1 (6 bases). The source of this sequence is a female donor in good health, serving as a healthy control. Source material: memory CD4+ T cells from blood. In DNA, the CDR3 is TGTGCCAGCAGCTTGAACAGGGCCGTCGGTTCACCCCTCCACTTT. Protein sequence: CASSLNRAVGSPLHF. The whole variable domain, remainder taken from reference TRBV7-2 and TRBJ1-6, is GAGVSQSPSNKVTEKGKDVELRCDPISGHTALYWYRQSLGQGLEFLIYFQGNSAPDKSGLPSDRFSAERTGGSVSTLTIQRTQQEDSAVYLCASSLNRAVGSPLHFGNGTRLTVT.